The following is a T cell receptor beta chain sequence with its context. Its specificity is unknown. The data were taken from a study of cytomegalovirus exposure and HLA in healthy donors. Germline V lookup: CDR1 MGHRA, CDR2 YSYEKL. Unmatched junction bases numbered 6, after V lost 0 bases and J lost 0 bases. This CDR3 has 17 amino acids. The donors were part of the validation cohort, which consisted of under 150 subjects and was separate from the first cohort of 666 subjects. Some clones are missing from TCRdb's copy, which holds only in-frame ones; the method was immunoSEQ multiplex PCR. The sample gives some 61,000 clones, 97% of which show up once; around 1.6% is in the top ten. Study conclusions and caveats: The study recorded about 160 TCR beta chains that were cytomegalovirus-associated. In vitro, a few CMV-associated chains proved specific for CMV antigens.

Sequencing was performed on PBMCs. The gene calls are TRBV4-1 and TRBJ2-5; 8 bases match TRBD2. The origin of this receptor is a young woman in good health and CMV-seropositive. This CDR3 is CASSQDIEREHQETQYF. As DNA, the CDR3 is TGCGCCAGCAGCCAAGATATTGAGCGGGAGCACCAAGAGACCCAGTACTTC.